These T cell receptor beta chains were read from a single sample in a study of T cells in Graves' hyperthyroidism and ophthalmopathy. TCRdb re-derived calls from the multiplex PCR reads in MiXCR, one entry per CDR3 protein. Found here are roughly 300,000 distinct CDR3 sequences, less than 30% of them singletons; the top ten hold around 30%. The sample comprised blood. The source of these receptors is a man aged 40-49 years with Graves' hyperthyroidism that later progressed to Graves' ophthalmopathy. Both conserved end residues are part of each CDR3. Each record gives: CDR3 protein, CDR3 DNA, D gene, V gene, clone size, J gene. D genes are given only for firm matches. A row's size may be missing; if present it is once, few, many or a size class.

CDR3: CASSLEVQSEQYF
DNA: TGTGCCAGCAGCTTAGAAGTCCAGAGCGAGCAGTACTTC
D: -
V: TRBV11-2
size: many
J: TRBJ2-7

CDR3: CASSLEDEQETQYF
DNA: TGTGCCAGCAGCCTCGAAGACGAACAAGAGACCCAGTACTTC
D: -
V: TRBV6-4
size: -
J: TRBJ2-5

CDR3: CASSYGESSGYTF
DNA: TGTGCCAGCAGTTACGGGGAATCTAGTGGCTACACCTTC
D: -
V: TRBV6-5
size: -
J: TRBJ1-2

CDR3: CASSRDRVRKAFF
DNA: TGTGCCAGCAGCAGGGACAGGGTAAGGAAAGCTTTCTTT
D: TRBD1
V: TRBV5-4
size: many
J: TRBJ1-1

CDR3: CASSQYRGYGYTF
DNA: TGTGCCAGCAGTCAATACCGGGGCTATGGCTACACCTTC
D: -
V: TRBV6-1
size: many
J: TRBJ1-2

CDR3: CATSDLSGTSTGELFF
DNA: TGTGCCACCAGTGATCTTTCCGGGACTAGCACCGGGGAGCTGTTTTTT
D: TRBD2
V: TRBV24-1
size: many
J: TRBJ2-2

CDR3: CAISESGVGYEQYF
DNA: TGTGCCATCAGTGAGTCCGGGGTGGGGTACGAGCAGTACTTC
D: -
V: TRBV10-3
size: many
J: TRBJ2-7

CDR3: CASSLTRTGNTEAFF
DNA: TGTGCCAGCAGTCTGACGCGGACAGGGAACACTGAAGCTTTCTTT
D: TRBD1
V: TRBV27
size: -
J: TRBJ1-1

CDR3: CSVGPRTGPPREAFF
DNA: TGCAGCGTTGGTCCTCGTACAGGGCCCCCGCGGGAAGCTTTCTTT
D: -
V: TRBV29-1
size: many
J: TRBJ1-1

CDR3: CASSLEGTIQYF
DNA: TGTGCCAGCAGTTTAGAGGGCACCATTCAGTACTTC
D: -
V: TRBV12-3/TRBV12-4
size: -
J: TRBJ2-4

CDR3: CASSSDRVGEQYF
DNA: TGTGCCAGCAGCTCAGACAGGGTTGGCGAGCAGTACTTC
D: TRBD1
V: TRBV7-3
size: many
J: TRBJ2-7

CDR3: CASSEARVWLGQHF
DNA: TGTGCCAGCAGTGAAGCCAGGGTGTGGCTGGGCCAGCATTTT
D: -
V: TRBV6-1
size: many
J: TRBJ1-5

CDR3: CASSGIESDTQYF
DNA: TGTGCCAGCAGTGGGATTGAATCAGATACGCAGTATTTT
D: -
V: TRBV28
size: many
J: TRBJ2-3

CDR3: CASLGLRGETQYF
DNA: TGCGCCAGCTTAGGCCTCCGGGGAGAGACCCAGTACTTC
D: -
V: TRBV5-1
size: many
J: TRBJ2-5

CDR3: CAWKAGGNQPQHF
DNA: TGTGCCTGGAAGGCCGGCGGTAATCAGCCCCAGCATTTT
D: -
V: TRBV30
size: few
J: TRBJ1-5

CDR3: CASSMKSRQPQHF
DNA: TGTGCCAGTAGTATGAAGTCGCGCCAGCCCCAGCATTTT
D: -
V: TRBV19
size: many
J: TRBJ1-5

CDR3: CSVGLAGRTGELFF
DNA: TGCAGCGTGGGACTAGCGGGACGCACCGGGGAGCTGTTTTTT
D: TRBD2
V: TRBV29-1
size: few
J: TRBJ2-2

CDR3: CASSFTGDYLYGYTF
DNA: TGTGCCAGCAGTTTTACAGGGGACTACCTCTATGGCTACACCTTC
D: TRBD1
V: TRBV28
size: -
J: TRBJ1-2

CDR3: CASKSGILGIQYF
DNA: TGTGCCAGCAAGTCTGGGATACTGGGCATTCAGTACTTC
D: -
V: TRBV6-5
size: many
J: TRBJ2-4

CDR3: CASCRGVNTEAFF
DNA: TGTGCCAGCTGTCGAGGGGTAAACACTGAAGCTTTCTTT
D: -
V: TRBV6-4
size: -
J: TRBJ1-1

CDR3: CAWSELNYGYTF
DNA: TGTGCCTGGAGTGAACTTAACTATGGCTACACCTTC
D: -
V: TRBV30
size: few
J: TRBJ1-2

CDR3: CASSPSGTGGLAYGYTF
DNA: TGTGCCAGCAGCCCTAGTGGCACAGGGGGCTTGGCCTATGGCTACACCTTC
D: TRBD1
V: TRBV11-2
size: many
J: TRBJ1-2

CDR3: CASSVHLSGRYEQYF
DNA: TGTGCCAGCAGTGTCCATTTATCGGGGCGATACGAGCAGTACTTC
D: -
V: TRBV6-1
size: -
J: TRBJ2-7

CDR3: CASSQWDTYYEQYF
DNA: TGTGCCAGCAGCCAATGGGACACCTACTACGAGCAGTACTTC
D: -
V: TRBV3-1
size: many
J: TRBJ2-7

CDR3: CSARDRRTGELFF
DNA: TGCAGTGCTAGGGACAGACGGACCGGGGAGCTGTTTTTT
D: -
V: TRBV20-1
size: many
J: TRBJ2-2

CDR3: CSAREQGRHEQYF
DNA: TGCAGTGCTAGAGAACAGGGGCGGCACGAGCAGTACTTC
D: TRBD1
V: TRBV20-1
size: -
J: TRBJ2-7

CDR3: CASSFPGRTEAFF
DNA: TGTGCCAGCAGTTTTCCGGGAAGGACTGAAGCTTTCTTT
D: -
V: TRBV12-3/TRBV12-4
size: many
J: TRBJ1-1

CDR3: CASSYGTALGTQYF
DNA: TGTGCCAGCAGTTACGGGACAGCCCTAGGGACCCAGTACTTC
D: TRBD1
V: TRBV6-5
size: once
J: TRBJ2-5

CDR3: CASSRSTSGSTF
DNA: TGTGCCAGCAGCCGCAGTACTAGCGGGAGCACCTTC
D: TRBD2
V: TRBV12-3/TRBV12-4
size: many
J: TRBJ2-7

CDR3: CSGRTEQGAAQYF
DNA: TGCAGCGGCCGTACAGAACAGGGGGCCGCCCAGTACTTC
D: TRBD1
V: TRBV29-1
size: -
J: TRBJ2-5

CDR3: CASRTGTSTGELFF
DNA: TGTGCCAGCAGAACCGGGACTAGCACCGGGGAGCTGTTTTTT
D: TRBD2
V: TRBV2
size: many
J: TRBJ2-2

CDR3: CASSLRPGGETQYF
DNA: TGTGCCAGCAGCTTGCGGCCAGGGGGGGAGACCCAGTACTTC
D: -
V: TRBV28
size: many
J: TRBJ2-5

CDR3: CASSPTGGFRAFF
DNA: TGTGCCAGCTCACCTACTGGTGGTTTTAGGGCTTTCTTT
D: -
V: TRBV18
size: many
J: TRBJ1-1

CDR3: CSARASAYEQYF
DNA: TGCAGTGCTCGGGCTAGCGCTTACGAGCAGTACTTC
D: -
V: TRBV20-1
size: -
J: TRBJ2-7

CDR3: CASSFGQRNTEAFF
DNA: TGTGCCAGCAGCTTTGGGCAGCGGAACACTGAAGCTTTCTTT
D: -
V: TRBV7-9
size: many
J: TRBJ1-1

CDR3: CASSHGGDKNIQYF
DNA: TGTGCCAGCAGCCACGGAGGGGACAAAAACATTCAGTACTTC
D: -
V: TRBV3-1
size: many
J: TRBJ2-4

CDR3: CSVVSSGTEAFF
DNA: TGCAGCGTTGTGTCCAGCGGCACTGAAGCTTTCTTT
D: -
V: TRBV29-1
size: many
J: TRBJ1-1

CDR3: CASSDWRQTQYF
DNA: TGCGCCAGCAGTGATTGGCGACAGACCCAGTACTTC
D: -
V: TRBV10-2
size: many
J: TRBJ2-5

CDR3: CASSRRTGRGSYEQYF
DNA: TGTGCCAGTAGTCGACGGACAGGGCGAGGTTCTTACGAGCAGTACTTC
D: TRBD1
V: TRBV19
size: -
J: TRBJ2-7

CDR3: CSARAFANLGYQETQYF
DNA: TGCAGTGCTAGAGCTTTCGCCAATTTGGGGTACCAAGAGACCCAGTACTTC
D: -
V: TRBV20-1
size: many
J: TRBJ2-5

CDR3: CASSLSVRTYEQYF
DNA: TGTGCCAGCAGCTTATCTGTGCGAACCTACGAGCAGTACTTC
D: -
V: TRBV7-8
size: many
J: TRBJ2-7

CDR3: CASSTTSGTYEQYF
DNA: TGTGCCAGCAGCACGACTAGCGGAACCTACGAGCAGTACTTC
D: TRBD2
V: TRBV7-8
size: many
J: TRBJ2-7

CDR3: CASSYGDRDGYTF
DNA: TGTGCCAGCAGTTACGGGGACCGGGATGGCTACACCTTC
D: -
V: TRBV6-5
size: few
J: TRBJ1-2

CDR3: CASSPAGTVETQYF
DNA: TGTGCCAGCAGTCCCGCCGGGACGGTGGAGACCCAGTACTTC
D: -
V: TRBV28
size: many
J: TRBJ2-5

CDR3: CASRPLTSPDTQYF
DNA: TGTGCCAGCAGGCCCCTGACTAGTCCAGATACGCAGTATTTT
D: -
V: TRBV12-3/TRBV12-4
size: few
J: TRBJ2-3

CDR3: CAWSTSDISNYGYTF
DNA: TGTGCCTGGAGTACATCGGACATATCTAACTATGGCTACACCTTC
D: -
V: TRBV30
size: many
J: TRBJ1-2

CDR3: CASRGTGSYYGYTF
DNA: TGTGCCAGCAGGGGAACAGGATCGTACTATGGCTACACCTTC
D: -
V: TRBV6-5
size: -
J: TRBJ1-2

CDR3: CASSIDGTGVQPQHF
DNA: TGTGCCAGTAGTATAGATGGGACAGGGGTGCAGCCCCAGCATTTT
D: TRBD1
V: TRBV19
size: -
J: TRBJ1-5

CDR3: CATSDFYTDSNTGELFF
DNA: TGTGCCACCAGTGATTTCTATACAGATTCGAACACCGGGGAGCTGTTTTTT
D: -
V: TRBV24-1
size: few
J: TRBJ2-2

CDR3: CASSSPRNEQYF
DNA: TGTGCCAGCAGTTCTCCGAGGAACGAGCAGTACTTC
D: -
V: TRBV12-3/TRBV12-4
size: many
J: TRBJ2-7

CDR3: CASSSTSGYSYEQYF
DNA: TGTGCCAGCAGCTCGACTAGCGGGTACTCCTACGAGCAGTACTTC
D: TRBD2
V: TRBV11-1
size: -
J: TRBJ2-7

CDR3: CSARGPGGVGTGGYEQYF
DNA: TGCAGTGCAAGAGGACCGGGGGGTGTAGGGACAGGGGGTTACGAGCAGTACTTC
D: TRBD1
V: TRBV20-1
size: many
J: TRBJ2-7

CDR3: CASSYSLAVLSGDYGYTF
DNA: TGTGCCAGCAGTTACTCCCTTGCAGTCTTAAGCGGGGACTATGGCTACACCTTC
D: -
V: TRBV6-2/TRBV6-3
size: -
J: TRBJ1-2

CDR3: CASSWGRSMNTEAFF
DNA: TGTGCCAGCAGTTGGGGGAGAAGCATGAACACTGAAGCTTTCTTT
D: -
V: TRBV6-4
size: -
J: TRBJ1-1

CDR3: CASSLRAALRMNTGELFF
DNA: TGCGCCAGCAGCTTGCGGGCGGCACTCCGTATGAACACCGGGGAGCTGTTTTTT
D: -
V: TRBV5-1
size: many
J: TRBJ2-2

CDR3: CASSPRDRGQGAYEQYF
DNA: TGTGCCAGCAGTCCCCGCGACCGGGGACAGGGGGCTTACGAGCAGTACTTC
D: TRBD1
V: TRBV6-1
size: few
J: TRBJ2-7

CDR3: CASPEGSGANVLTF
DNA: TGTGCCAGCCCTGAGGGCTCTGGGGCCAACGTCCTGACTTTC
D: -
V: TRBV14
size: many
J: TRBJ2-6

CDR3: CASRRFRTDSSGANVLTF
DNA: TGTGCCAGCAGGCGATTCAGGACTGACAGCTCTGGGGCCAACGTCCTGACTTTC
D: -
V: TRBV6-2/TRBV6-3
size: -
J: TRBJ2-6

CDR3: CASRTTWNTEAFF
DNA: TGTGCCAGCAGAACAACATGGAACACTGAAGCTTTCTTT
D: -
V: TRBV6-1
size: many
J: TRBJ1-1